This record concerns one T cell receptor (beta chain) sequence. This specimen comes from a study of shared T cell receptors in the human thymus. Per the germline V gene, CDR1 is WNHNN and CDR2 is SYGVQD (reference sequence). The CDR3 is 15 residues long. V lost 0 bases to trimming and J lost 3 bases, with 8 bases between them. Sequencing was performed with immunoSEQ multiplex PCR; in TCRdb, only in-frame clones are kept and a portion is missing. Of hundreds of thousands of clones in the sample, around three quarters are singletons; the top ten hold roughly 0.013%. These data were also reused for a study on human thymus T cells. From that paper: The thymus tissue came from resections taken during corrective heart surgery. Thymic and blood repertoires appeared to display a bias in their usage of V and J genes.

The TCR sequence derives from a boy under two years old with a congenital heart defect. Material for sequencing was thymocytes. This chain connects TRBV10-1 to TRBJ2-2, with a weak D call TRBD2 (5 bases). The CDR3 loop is CASSESTTDTGELFF. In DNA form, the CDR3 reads TGCGCCAGCAGTGAGTCGACTACAGACACCGGGGAGCTGTTTTTT.